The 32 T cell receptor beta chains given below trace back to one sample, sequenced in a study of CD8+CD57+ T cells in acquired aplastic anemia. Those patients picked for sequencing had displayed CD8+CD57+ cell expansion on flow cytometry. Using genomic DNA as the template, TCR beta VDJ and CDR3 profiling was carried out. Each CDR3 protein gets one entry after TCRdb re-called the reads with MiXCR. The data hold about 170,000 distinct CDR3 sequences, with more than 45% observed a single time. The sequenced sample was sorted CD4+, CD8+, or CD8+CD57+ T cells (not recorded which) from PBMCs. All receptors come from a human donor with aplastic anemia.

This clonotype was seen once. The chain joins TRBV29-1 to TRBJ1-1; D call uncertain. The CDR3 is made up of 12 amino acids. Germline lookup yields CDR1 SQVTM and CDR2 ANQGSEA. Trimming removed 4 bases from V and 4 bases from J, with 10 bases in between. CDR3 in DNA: TGCAGCGTTGTGTTGGCAAGCACTGAAGCTTTCTTT. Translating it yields CSVVLASTEAFF.

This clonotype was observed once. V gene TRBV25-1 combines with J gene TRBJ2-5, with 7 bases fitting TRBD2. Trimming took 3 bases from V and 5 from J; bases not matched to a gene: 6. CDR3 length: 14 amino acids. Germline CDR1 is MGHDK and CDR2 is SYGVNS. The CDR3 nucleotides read TGTGCCAGCAGTGATGCGGGAGAGGAGGAGACCCAGTACTTC. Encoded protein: CASSDAGEEETQYF.

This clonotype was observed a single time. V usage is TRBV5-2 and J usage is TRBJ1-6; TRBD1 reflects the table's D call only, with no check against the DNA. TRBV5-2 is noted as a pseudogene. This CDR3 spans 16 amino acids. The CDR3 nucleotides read TGTGCCAGCAACTCCCTGGAGGCAACCCTAGGGTCACCCCTCCACTTT. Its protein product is CASNSLEATLGSPLHF.

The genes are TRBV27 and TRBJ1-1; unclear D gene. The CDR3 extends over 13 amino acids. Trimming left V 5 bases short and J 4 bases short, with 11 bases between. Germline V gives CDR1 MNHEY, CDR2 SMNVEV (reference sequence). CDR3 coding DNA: TGTGCCAGCAGTATCACGAGTGGCACTGAAGCTTTCTTT. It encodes CASSITSGTEAFF.

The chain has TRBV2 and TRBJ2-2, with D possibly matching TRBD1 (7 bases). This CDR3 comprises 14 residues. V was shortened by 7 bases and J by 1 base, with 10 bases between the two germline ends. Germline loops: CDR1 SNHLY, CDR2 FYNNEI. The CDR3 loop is CASTGGLNTGELFF. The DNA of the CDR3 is TGTGCCAGCACAGGGGGGCTGAACACCGGGGAGCTGTTTTTT.

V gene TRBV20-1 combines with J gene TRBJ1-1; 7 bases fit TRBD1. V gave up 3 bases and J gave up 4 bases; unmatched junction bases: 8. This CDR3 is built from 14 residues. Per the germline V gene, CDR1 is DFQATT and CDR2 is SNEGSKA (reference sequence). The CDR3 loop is CSASHTGDSTEAFF. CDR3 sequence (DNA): TGCAGTGCTAGTCATACAGGGGATTCCACTGAAGCTTTCTTT.

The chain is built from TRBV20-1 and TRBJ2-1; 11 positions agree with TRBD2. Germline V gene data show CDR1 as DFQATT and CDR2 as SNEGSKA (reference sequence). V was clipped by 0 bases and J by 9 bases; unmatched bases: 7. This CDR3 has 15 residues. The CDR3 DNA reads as TGCAGTGCTAGAGATTCTAGCGGGGGGTGGGGTGAGCAGTTCTTC. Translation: CSARDSSGGWGEQFF.

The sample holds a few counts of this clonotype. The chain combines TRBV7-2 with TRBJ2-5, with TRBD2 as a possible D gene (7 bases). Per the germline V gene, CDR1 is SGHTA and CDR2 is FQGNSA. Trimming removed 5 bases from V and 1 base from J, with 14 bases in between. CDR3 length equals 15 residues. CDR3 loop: CASSLTGGTQETQYF. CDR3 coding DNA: TGTGCCAGCAGCCTTACGGGGGGCACCCAAGAGACCCAGTACTTC.

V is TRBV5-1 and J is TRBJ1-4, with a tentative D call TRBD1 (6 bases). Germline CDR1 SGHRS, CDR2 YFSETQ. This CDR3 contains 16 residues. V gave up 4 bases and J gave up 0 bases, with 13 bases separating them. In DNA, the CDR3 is TGCGCCAGCAGCGTACCTACAGGGACAACTAATGAAAAACTGTTTTTT. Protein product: CASSVPTGTTNEKLFF.

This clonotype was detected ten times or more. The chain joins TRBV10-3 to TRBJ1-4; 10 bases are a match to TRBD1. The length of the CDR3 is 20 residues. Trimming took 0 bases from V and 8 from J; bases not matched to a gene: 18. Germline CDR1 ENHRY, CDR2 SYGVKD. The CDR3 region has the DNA TGTGCCATCAGTGAGTCAGTGCCCGGGACAGGGGCCCCCGGTAGGGAAAAACTGTTTTTT. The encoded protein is CAISESVPGTGAPGREKLFF.

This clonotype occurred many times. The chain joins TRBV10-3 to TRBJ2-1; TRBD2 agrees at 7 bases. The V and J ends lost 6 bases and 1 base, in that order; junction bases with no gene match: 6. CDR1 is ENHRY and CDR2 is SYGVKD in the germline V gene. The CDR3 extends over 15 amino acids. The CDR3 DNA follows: TGTGCCATCAGGTCGGGGGGAATTTCCTACAATGAGCAGTTCTTC. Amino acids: CAIRSGGISYNEQFF.

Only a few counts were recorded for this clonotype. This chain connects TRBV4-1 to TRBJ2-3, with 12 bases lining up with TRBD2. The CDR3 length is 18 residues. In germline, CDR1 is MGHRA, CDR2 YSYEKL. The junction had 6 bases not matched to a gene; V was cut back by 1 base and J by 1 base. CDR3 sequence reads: CASSQGLAGGLGTDTQYF. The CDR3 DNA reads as TGCGCCAGCAGCCAAGGGCTAGCGGGGGGGCTGGGCACAGATACGCAGTATTTT.

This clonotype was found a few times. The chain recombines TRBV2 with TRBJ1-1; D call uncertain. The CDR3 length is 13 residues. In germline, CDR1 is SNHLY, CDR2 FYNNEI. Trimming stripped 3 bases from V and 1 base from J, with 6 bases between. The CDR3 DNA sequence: TGTGCCAGCAGTGAGTCAGGGAACACTGAAGCTTTCTTT. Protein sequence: CASSESGNTEAFF. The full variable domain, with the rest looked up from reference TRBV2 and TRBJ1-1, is EPEVTQTPSHQVTQMGQEVILRCVPISNHLYFYWYRQILGQKVEFLVSFYNNEISEKSEIFDDQFSVERPDGSNFTLKIRSTKLEDSAMYFCASSESGNTEAFFGQGTRLTVV.

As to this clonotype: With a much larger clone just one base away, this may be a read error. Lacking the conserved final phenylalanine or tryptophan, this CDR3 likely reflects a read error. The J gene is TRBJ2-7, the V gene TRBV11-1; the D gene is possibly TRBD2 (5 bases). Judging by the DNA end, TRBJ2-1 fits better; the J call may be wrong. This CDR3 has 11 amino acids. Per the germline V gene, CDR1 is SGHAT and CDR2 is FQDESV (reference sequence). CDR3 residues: CASSRTGVQFS. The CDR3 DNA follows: TGTGCCAGCAGCCGGACCGGGGTGCAGTTCTCC.

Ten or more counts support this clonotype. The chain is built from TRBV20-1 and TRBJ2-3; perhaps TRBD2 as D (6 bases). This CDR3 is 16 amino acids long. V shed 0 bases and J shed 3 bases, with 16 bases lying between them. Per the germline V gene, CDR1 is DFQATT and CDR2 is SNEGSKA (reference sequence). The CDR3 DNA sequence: TGCAGTGCTAGAGATCGGAGGGCCGGCATGACAGATACGCAGTATTTT. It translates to CSARDRRAGMTDTQYF.

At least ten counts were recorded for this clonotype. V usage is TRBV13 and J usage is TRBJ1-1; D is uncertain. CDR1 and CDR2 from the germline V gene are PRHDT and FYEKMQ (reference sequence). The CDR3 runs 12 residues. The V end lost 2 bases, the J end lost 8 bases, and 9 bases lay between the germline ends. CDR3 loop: CASSLFRLEAFF. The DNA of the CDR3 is TGTGCCAGCAGCTTATTCAGGTTGGAAGCTTTCTTT.

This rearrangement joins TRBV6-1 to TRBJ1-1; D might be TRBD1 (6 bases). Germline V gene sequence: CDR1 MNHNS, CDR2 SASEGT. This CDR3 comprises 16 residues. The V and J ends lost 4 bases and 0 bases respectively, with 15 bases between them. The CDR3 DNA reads TGTGCCAGCAGTGGACAGTGGGGGGCAATGAACACTGAAGCTTTCTTT. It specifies CASSGQWGAMNTEAFF.

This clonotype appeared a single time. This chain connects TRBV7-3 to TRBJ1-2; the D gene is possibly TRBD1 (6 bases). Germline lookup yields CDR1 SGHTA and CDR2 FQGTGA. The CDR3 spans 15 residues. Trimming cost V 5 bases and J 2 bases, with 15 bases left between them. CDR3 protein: CASSEGPGQNYGYTF. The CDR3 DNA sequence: TGTGCCAGCAGCGAAGGACCCGGACAGAACTATGGCTACACCTTC.

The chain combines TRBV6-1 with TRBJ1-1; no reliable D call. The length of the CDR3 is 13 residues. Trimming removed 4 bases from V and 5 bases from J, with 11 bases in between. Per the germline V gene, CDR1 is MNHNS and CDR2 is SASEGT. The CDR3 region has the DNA TGTGCCAGCAGTGTCGTGGGAGAGACTGAAGCTTTCTTT. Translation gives CASSVVGETEAFF.

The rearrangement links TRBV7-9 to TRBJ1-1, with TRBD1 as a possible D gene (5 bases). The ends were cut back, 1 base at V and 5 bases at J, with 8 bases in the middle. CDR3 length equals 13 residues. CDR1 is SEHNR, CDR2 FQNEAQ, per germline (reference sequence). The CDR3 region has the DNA TGTGCCAGCAGCTTAGGCGGGACTACTGAAGCTTTCTTT. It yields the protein CASSLGGTTEAFF.

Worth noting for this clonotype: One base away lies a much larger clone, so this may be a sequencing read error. The CDR3 reads CASSQGYQGNTEASF. The CDR3 coding sequence is TGTGCCAGCAGCCAGGGTTATCAGGGAAACACTGAAGCTTCCTTT. V usage is TRBV4-2 and J usage is TRBJ1-1; maybe TRBD1 (5 bases). Germline CDR1 is LGHNA and CDR2 is YNFKEQ. The CDR3 runs to 15 residues.

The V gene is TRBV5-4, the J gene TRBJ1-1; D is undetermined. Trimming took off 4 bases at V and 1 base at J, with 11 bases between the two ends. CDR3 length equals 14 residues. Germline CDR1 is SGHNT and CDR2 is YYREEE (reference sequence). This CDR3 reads CASSPGIANTEAFF. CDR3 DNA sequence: TGTGCCAGCAGCCCTGGTATAGCGAACACTGAAGCTTTCTTT.

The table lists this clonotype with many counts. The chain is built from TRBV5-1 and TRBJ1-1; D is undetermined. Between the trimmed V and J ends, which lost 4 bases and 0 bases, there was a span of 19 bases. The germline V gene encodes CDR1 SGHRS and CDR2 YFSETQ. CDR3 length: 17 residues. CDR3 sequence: CASSPHRGGALNTEAFF. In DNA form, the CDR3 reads TGCGCCAGCAGCCCCCACCGGGGAGGAGCTTTGAACACTGAAGCTTTCTTT.

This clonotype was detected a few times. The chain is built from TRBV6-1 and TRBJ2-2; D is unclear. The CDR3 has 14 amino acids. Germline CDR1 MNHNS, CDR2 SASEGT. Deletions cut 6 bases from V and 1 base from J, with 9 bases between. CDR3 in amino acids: CASSPAQNTGELFF. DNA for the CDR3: TGTGCCAGCAGCCCCGCTCAGAACACCGGGGAGCTGTTTTTT.

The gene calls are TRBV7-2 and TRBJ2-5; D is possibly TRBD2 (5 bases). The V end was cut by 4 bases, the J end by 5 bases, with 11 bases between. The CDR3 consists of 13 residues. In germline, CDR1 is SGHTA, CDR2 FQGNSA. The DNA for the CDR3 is TGTGCCAGCAGCTCGGGGATTGGGGAGACCCAGTACTTC. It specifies CASSSGIGETQYF. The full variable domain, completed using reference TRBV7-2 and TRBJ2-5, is GAGVSQSPSNKVTEKGKDVELRCDPISGHTALYWYRQSLGQGLEFLIYFQGNSAPDKSGLPSDRFSAERTGGSVSTLTIQRTQQEDSAVYLCASSSGIGETQYFGPGTRLLVL.

CDR3 in amino acids: CASSGLRQGLSGNTIYF. The CDR3 DNA is TGTGCCAGCAGTGGATTGAGACAGGGGCTTTCTGGAAACACCATATATTTT. The chain carries TRBV25-1 and TRBJ1-3; TRBD1 matches at 8 bases. Looked up from germline, CDR1 is MGHDK and CDR2 is SYGVNS. After removal of 4 bases from V and 1 base from J, the junction contained 9 bases not matched to a gene. This CDR3 is built from 17 residues.

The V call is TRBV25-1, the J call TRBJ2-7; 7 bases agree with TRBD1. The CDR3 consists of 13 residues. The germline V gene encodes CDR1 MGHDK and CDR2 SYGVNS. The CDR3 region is CAPRQGPHYEQYF. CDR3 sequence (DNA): TGTGCACCTAGACAGGGTCCGCACTACGAGCAGTACTTC.

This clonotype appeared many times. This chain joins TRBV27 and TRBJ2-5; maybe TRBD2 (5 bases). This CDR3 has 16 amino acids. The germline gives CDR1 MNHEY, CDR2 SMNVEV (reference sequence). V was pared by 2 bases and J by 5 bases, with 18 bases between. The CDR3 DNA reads TGTGCCAGCAGTTTAGGGTGGGGTCGGGATTTGGAGACCCAGTACTTC. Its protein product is CASSLGWGRDLETQYF.

The CDR3 spells CASSPGQVNSPLHF. The CDR3, as DNA: TGTGCCAGCAGTCCGGGACAGGTTAATTCACCCCTCCACTTT. The chain combines TRBV12-3 or TRBV12-4 with TRBJ1-6, with TRBD1 identical over 8 bases. V lost 5 bases to trimming and J lost 6 bases; unmatched junction nucleotides: 3. This CDR3 comprises 14 residues.

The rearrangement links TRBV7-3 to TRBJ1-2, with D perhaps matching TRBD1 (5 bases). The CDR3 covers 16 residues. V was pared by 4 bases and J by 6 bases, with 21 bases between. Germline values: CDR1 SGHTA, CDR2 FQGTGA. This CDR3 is CASSYGGGKVRDGYTF. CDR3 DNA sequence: TGTGCCAGCAGCTATGGCGGGGGGAAGGTTCGAGATGGCTACACCTTC.

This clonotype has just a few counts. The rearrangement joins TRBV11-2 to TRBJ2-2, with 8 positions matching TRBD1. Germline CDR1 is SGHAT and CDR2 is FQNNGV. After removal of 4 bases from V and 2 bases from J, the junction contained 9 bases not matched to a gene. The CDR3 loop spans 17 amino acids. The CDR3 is CASSSTPTGVNTGELFF. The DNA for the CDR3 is TGTGCCAGCAGCTCCACTCCGACAGGGGTAAACACCGGGGAGCTGTTTTTT. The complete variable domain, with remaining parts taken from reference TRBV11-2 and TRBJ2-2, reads EAGVAQSPRYKIIEKRQSVAFWCNPISGHATLYWYQQILGQGPKLLIQFQNNGVVDDSQLPKDRFSAERLKGVDSTLKIQPAKLEDSAVYLCASSSTPTGVNTGELFFGEGSRLTVL.

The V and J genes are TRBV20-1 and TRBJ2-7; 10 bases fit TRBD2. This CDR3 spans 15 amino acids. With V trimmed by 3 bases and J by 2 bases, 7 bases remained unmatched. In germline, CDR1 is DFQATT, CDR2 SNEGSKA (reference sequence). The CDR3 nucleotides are TGCAGTGCTAGGGGAGCGGGAGGGCTAACCTACGAGCAGTACTTC. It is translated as CSARGAGGLTYEQYF.